These 23 T cell receptor beta chains were sequenced from one sample in a study of metastatic and nonmetastatic thyroid tumors. TCRdb re-called the PCR reads through MiXCR. This table holds roughly 58,000 clones, roughly 4.1% found once. Patients were all untreated before their thyroid surgery. The material sequenced was blood. Receptor source: a female donor with papillary thyroid cancer or a benign thyroid nodule (not recorded which). Some clones in this sample may be carry-over from other donors' samples.

This clone was seen repeatedly, ten times or more. J is TRBJ2-2 and V is TRBV19; 12 nucleotides line up with TRBD2. CDR3 length equals 18 residues. V trimming: 1 base; J trimming: 7 bases; junction bases outside the gene matches: 10. The V gene's germline CDR1 is LNHDA and CDR2 SQIVND (reference sequence). CDR3: CASSIVPQLAGGIGELFF. The CDR3 nucleotides read TGTGCCAGTAGTATAGTACCCCAACTAGCGGGAGGAATCGGGGAGCTGTTTTTT.

This clone was seen more than once but under ten times. The junction departs from germline at one end; a sequencing error may be responsible. V gene TRBV6-1 combines with J gene TRBJ2-6; no definite D call. The CDR3 extends over 16 amino acids. Germline CDR1 MNHNS, CDR2 SASEGT. The CDR3 DNA reads as TGTGCCAGCAGTGACAGGTGCATCTCTTGGGCCAACGTCCTGACTTTC. It specifies CASSDRCISWANVLTF.

This clone turned up a few times. The rearrangement joins TRBV27 to TRBJ2-7; a weak D match, TRBD2 (5 bases). In germline, CDR1 is MNHEY, CDR2 SMNVEV (reference sequence). The V and J ends lost 4 bases and 8 bases respectively, with 15 bases between them. This CDR3 has 13 residues. The CDR3 is CASSYSIGDKQYF. For the CDR3, the DNA is TGTGCCAGCAGTTACTCAATCGGGGATAAGCAGTACTTC.

This clone appeared many times. The CDR3 sequence is CAISAGTSGRTYEQYF. The CDR3 nucleotides are TGTGCCATCAGTGCCGGGACTAGCGGGAGGACCTACGAGCAGTACTTC. The rearrangement uses TRBV10-3 and TRBJ2-7; 15 bases match TRBD2. CDR1 is ENHRY and CDR2 is SYGVKD in the germline V gene. The CDR3 length is 16 residues. V gave up 4 bases and J gave up 2 bases; unmatched junction bases: 3.

The V gene is TRBV30, the J gene TRBJ2-2; D unclear. The CDR3 extends over 13 amino acids. Trimming pared 5 bases from V and 2 bases from J, leaving 9 bases between. The V gene's germline CDR1 is GTSNPN and CDR2 SVGIG (reference sequence). The CDR3 protein is CAWGNSNTGELFF. In DNA, the CDR3 is TGTGCCTGGGGGAATTCCAACACCGGGGAGCTGTTTTTT.

This clone was detected many times. The CDR3 DNA follows: TGCGCCAGCAGCCTGCCCTCGAACACTGAAGCTTTCTTT. This sequence encodes CASSLPSNTEAFF. The genes are TRBV5-1 and TRBJ1-1, with no clear D. The ends were cut back, 4 bases at V and 1 base at J, with 8 bases in the middle. Germline CDR1 is SGHRS and CDR2 is YFSETQ. The CDR3 is made up of 13 amino acids.

This clone was found many times. This rearrangement joins TRBV18 to TRBJ1-2; the D is unclear. Looked up from germline, CDR1 is KGHSH and CDR2 is LQKENI. V lost 3 bases to trimming and J lost 3 bases, with 11 bases between them. The CDR3 runs 14 residues. The CDR3 protein is CASSPEGSYYGYTF. The CDR3 bases are TGTGCCAGCTCACCCGAAGGGAGCTACTATGGCTACACCTTC.

This clone was seen more than once but under ten times. Compared with germline, one end of the junction differs, possibly owing to a read error. The chain couples TRBV7-9 to TRBJ2-1, with TRBD2 identical over 9 bases. Looked up from germline, CDR1 is SEHNR and CDR2 is FQNEAQ (reference sequence). The CDR3 spans 18 residues. The CDR3 DNA reads as TGTGCCAGCAGCTCGCCTAACTGCGGGAGGGAGTCCTACAATGATCAGTTCTTC. This gives the protein CASSSPNCGRESYNDQFF. The full variable domain, with the rest looked up from reference TRBV7-9 and TRBJ2-1, is DTGVSQNPRHKITKRGQNVTFRCDPISEHNRLYWYRQTLGQGPEFLTYFQNEAQLEKSRLLSDRFSAERPKGSFSTLEIQRTEQGDSAMYLCASSSPNCGRESYNDQFFGPGTRLTVL.

This clone was seen many times. This same CDR3 is encoded by further DNA sequences in the sample. This chain links TRBV5-4 with TRBJ2-7, with TRBD2 matching 16 bases. Germline CDR1 and CDR2: SGHNT and YYREEE (reference sequence). V dropped 3 bases and J dropped 2; count of bases not matched to a gene: 8. This CDR3 has 18 residues. The chain's CDR3 is CASSSPGLAGGRAYEQYF. Here the CDR3 DNA reads TGTGCCAGCAGCTCACCGGGACTAGCGGGAGGGAGGGCCTACGAGCAGTACTTC. Together with reference TRBV5-4 and TRBJ2-7, the CDR3 gives the full variable domain: ETGVTQSPTHLIKTRGQQVTLRCSSQSGHNTVSWYQQALGQGPQFIFQYYREEENGRGNFPPRFSGLQFPNYSSELNVNALELDDSALYLCASSSPGLAGGRAYEQYFGPGTRLTVT.

This clone came up many times. The V and J genes are TRBV5-1 and TRBJ1-2; perhaps TRBD1 as D (6 bases). With 3 bases removed from V and 0 bases from J, the gap between germline ends came to 12 bases. The CDR3 has 15 residues. Germline V CDR1 and CDR2: SGHRS, YFSETQ. The CDR3 sequence: CASSSRDTPNYGYTF. The CDR3 DNA follows: TGCGCCAGCAGCTCTCGGGACACTCCTAACTATGGCTACACCTTC.

There are many counts of this clone. This rearrangement joins TRBV2 to TRBJ2-7; 15 bases agree with TRBD2. Trimming cost V 6 bases and J 2 bases; bases outside gene matches: 8. This CDR3 has 17 residues. Germline V gene lookup returns CDR1 SNHLY and CDR2 FYNNEI. Written as DNA, the CDR3 is TGTGCCAGCAGGGGGGGACTAGCGGGAGGTGGGGCCTACGAGCAGTACTTC. This codes for CASRGGLAGGGAYEQYF.

The sample holds a few counts of this clone. V is TRBV3-1 and J is TRBJ1-1, with D perhaps TRBD1 (6 bases). The CDR3 runs 15 residues. From germline, CDR1 is LGHDT and CDR2 YNNKEL (reference sequence). Trimming left V 3 bases short and J 4 bases short, with 15 bases between. The CDR3 region has the DNA TGTGCCAGCAGCCACAATCCAGGGGTTGTCACTGAAGCTTTCTTT. Translating it yields CASSHNPGVVTEAFF.

This clone was counted between two and nine times. V usage is TRBV6-1 and J usage is TRBJ1-2; TRBD1 aligns across 9 bases. The CDR3 runs to 15 residues. Trimming at V came to 6 bases and at J to 4 bases, leaving 9 bases not matched to a gene. Germline V CDR1 and CDR2: MNHNS, SASEGT. The CDR3 DNA sequence: TGTGCCAGCAGCGAACCGGGACAGGGTTTCTATGGCTACACCTTC. This sequence encodes CASSEPGQGFYGYTF.

This clone was counted at least ten times. This rearrangement joins TRBV5-6 to TRBJ2-7; 9 positions match TRBD2. Germline CDR1 is SGHDT and CDR2 is YYEEEE. CDR3 length: 16 residues. Germline trimming cut 3 bases from V and 5 bases from J; bases unmatched to any gene: 12. CDR3 sequence (DNA): TGTGCCAGCAGCTGGGTGGGGGGACTAGCCGCCCACGAGCAGTACTTC. It yields the protein CASSWVGGLAAHEQYF.

This clone was counted at least ten times. V usage is TRBV7-9 and J usage is TRBJ1-3; D is undetermined. Looked up from germline, CDR1 is SEHNR and CDR2 is FQNEAQ (reference sequence). The CDR3 runs 13 residues. V shed 5 bases and J shed 9 bases, with 14 bases lying between them. CDR3 in amino acids: CASSRDVSGTIYF. DNA of the CDR3: TGTGCCAGCAGCCGGGATGTGTCAGGCACCATATATTTT.

The chain is built from TRBV6-1 and TRBJ2-7; TRBD1 or TRBD2 may be the D gene (5 bases each). V was cut by 1 base and J by 9 bases, with 16 bases left in between. This CDR3 has 14 residues. The germline V gene has CDR1 MNHNS and CDR2 SASEGT. The CDR3 nucleotides read TGTGCCAGCAGTGAAGTGGACCAGGGAGTGGTGCAGTACTTC. This codes for CASSEVDQGVVQYF.

This clone showed up just a few times. The chain has TRBV28 and TRBJ2-7; D might be TRBD1 or TRBD2, each matching 5 bases. The CDR3 has 16 amino acids. V lost 7 bases, J lost 7 bases, and 26 bases lay in between. Germline V lookup: CDR1 MDHEN, CDR2 SYDVKM. In DNA, the CDR3 is TGTGCCAGCAACAGCCGCCGGGACCTCTCGGGTGGGGAGCAGTACTTC. Its translation: CASNSRRDLSGGEQYF.

This clone was counted many times. The chain joins TRBV30 to TRBJ2-1; D is possibly TRBD2 (6 bases). Germline-derived CDR1 and CDR2 are GTSNPN and SVGIG (reference sequence). The CDR3 consists of 13 residues. Trimming left V 5 bases short and J 0 bases short, with 8 bases between. Here the CDR3 DNA reads TGTGCCTGGCGGAGGGACTCCTACAATGAGCAGTTCTTC. Protein: CAWRRDSYNEQFF.

This clone was detected many times. The chain is built from TRBV7-9 and TRBJ2-3; 9 bases fit TRBD2. With 1 base clipped from V and 6 bases from J, the junction kept 11 bases outside the gene matches. Germline V gene sequence: CDR1 SEHNR, CDR2 FQNEAQ (reference sequence). This CDR3 has 17 amino acids. In DNA form, the CDR3 reads TGTGCCAGCAGCTTAGATAGCGGGAGACCGAGGGGGGATACGCAGTATTTT. Its translation: CASSLDSGRPRGDTQYF.

The chain is built from TRBV30 and TRBJ2-2; D call uncertain. The germline V gene has CDR1 GTSNPN and CDR2 SVGIG (reference sequence). The CDR3 is 14 residues long. V lost 4 bases and J lost 8, with 17 bases in between. The DNA of the CDR3 is TGTGCCTGGAACCCTGACTTCTCTAGGGGGGAGCTGTTTTTT. Its translation is CAWNPDFSRGELFF.

In this sample, this clone turned up many times. This CDR3 reads CATSRVAGGTGGMLNIQYF. In nucleotides, the CDR3 is TGTGCCACCAGCAGAGTGGCAGGGGGTACCGGGGGGATGTTAAACATTCAGTACTTC. This chain uses TRBV15 with TRBJ2-4; D may correspond to TRBD1 or TRBD2 (7 bases each). CDR1 LNHNV and CDR2 YYDKDF come from the germline V gene (reference sequence). V lost 1 base, J lost 6 bases, and 25 bases lay in between. The CDR3 totals 19 residues.

V usage is TRBV7-2 and J usage is TRBJ1-1, with D maybe TRBD1 (6 bases). Germline lookup yields CDR1 SGHTA and CDR2 FQGNSA. The V and J ends lost 7 bases and 1 base respectively, with 10 bases between them. CDR3 length: 13 amino acids. This chain's CDR3 is CASKPGANTEAFF. The CDR3 nucleotides are TGTGCCAGCAAGCCAGGGGCGAACACTGAAGCTTTCTTT.

This clone was recorded many times. The CDR3 nucleotides read TGTGCCAGCAGTTGGGGGCAAGGCAATGAGCAGTTCTTC. This sequence encodes CASSWGQGNEQFF. V and J are TRBV12-3 or TRBV12-4 and TRBJ2-1; D is possibly TRBD1 (6 bases). The V and J ends lost 4 bases and 6 bases respectively, with 10 bases between them. This CDR3 has 13 residues.